What follows are 29 T cell receptor beta chains derived from one specimen sequenced in a study of T cell clonotyping in hematopoietic cell transplantation. Time point here: recipient sample about 28 days before transplant, after cytoreduction. Measured with immunoSEQ multiplex PCR; TCRdb has only the in-frame clones, and not every one. The table includes about 16,000 clones, roughly 93% detected once. Sequencing was performed on peripheral blood mononuclear cells, taken before stem cell transplant. All receptors derive from a man aged 18 to 29 with biphenotypic leukemia. Some clones in this sample may be carry-over from other donors' samples.

V and J are TRBV7-8 and TRBJ2-7; D is undetermined. Germline CDR1 SGHVS, CDR2 FQNEAQ. The V end was cut by 1 base, the J end by 0 bases, with 4 bases between. CDR3 length: 13 residues. In DNA form, the CDR3 reads TGTGCCAGCAGCTTAGGCCTCTCCTACGAGCAGTACTTC. It codes for CASSLGLSYEQYF.

This clone was counted once. The gene calls are TRBV7-2 and TRBJ1-6; D gene unclear. The CDR3 spans 15 residues. V lost 2 bases and J lost 0, with 5 bases in between. Per germline, CDR1 SGHTA and CDR2 FQGNSA. Here the CDR3 DNA reads TGTGCCAGCAGCTTACCGTTCTCCTATAATTCACCCCTCCACTTT. Residues: CASSLPFSYNSPLHF.

This chain connects TRBV7-2 to TRBJ1-2, with D tentatively TRBD1 (6 bases). V lost 1 base, J lost 2 bases, and 20 bases lay in between. This CDR3 region has 18 residues. Germline CDR1 reads SGHTA; CDR2 reads FQGNSA. In DNA, the CDR3 is TGTGCCAGCAGCTTAGAAGGACAGCTATTCGCCCTGAACTATGGCTACACCTTC. Protein product: CASSLEGQLFALNYGYTF.

CDR3 coding DNA: TGCAGCGGCCTTCCGAGCGATGAGCAGTTCTTC. Encoded protein: CSGLPSDEQFF. The V and J genes are TRBV20-1 and TRBJ2-1; the D is unclear. This CDR3 spans 11 amino acids. Looked up from germline, CDR1 is DFQATT and CDR2 is SNEGSKA (reference sequence).

The chain uses TRBV19 and TRBJ2-4; 7 bases line up with TRBD2. The J segment lost 5 bases and the V segment lost 3 bases, leaving 4 bases of the junction unmatched. This CDR3 spans 14 amino acids. Germline V gene sequence: CDR1 LNHDA, CDR2 SQIVND (reference sequence). The CDR3 loop is CASSISRGENIQYF. As DNA, the CDR3 is TGTGCCAGTAGTATTTCCCGGGGGGAAAACATTCAGTACTTC.

V is TRBV4-1 and J is TRBJ1-2; D may be TRBD1 (5 bases). CDR3 length: 16 amino acids. Deletions cut 6 bases from V and 8 bases from J, with 25 bases between. Germline V gives CDR1 MGHRA, CDR2 YSYEKL. This CDR3 is CASSPNGAGKVGGYTF. CDR3 nucleotides: TGCGCCAGCAGTCCGAACGGGGCAGGGAAGGTTGGGGGCTACACCTTC.

J is TRBJ1-1 and V is TRBV5-6; D may be TRBD1 (5 bases). Trimming pared 2 bases from V and 7 bases from J, leaving 12 bases between. The CDR3 consists of 13 residues. The germline V gene has CDR1 SGHDT and CDR2 YYEEEE. Written as DNA, the CDR3 is TGTGCCAGCAGCTTTGGGCGGGGCGGTGAAGCTTTCTTT. It is translated as CASSFGRGGEAFF.

V gene TRBV6-5 combines with J gene TRBJ1-5, with D hard to call. In germline, CDR1 is MNHEY, CDR2 SVGAGI. The CDR3 extends over 14 amino acids. Trimming shortened V by 6 bases and J by 3 bases, and 12 bases separated the two germline ends. The CDR3 DNA follows: TGTGCCAGCAGCTCCGACACTCTCAATCAGCCCCAGCATTTT. Translated: CASSSDTLNQPQHF.

This chain's CDR3 is CAWSAHSDRTDTQYF. The CDR3 DNA follows: TGTGCCTGGAGCGCCCACAGTGATCGAACAGATACGCAGTATTTT. The chain links TRBV30 to TRBJ2-3; D unresolved. Germline V lookup: CDR1 GTSNPN, CDR2 SVGIG (reference sequence). This CDR3 is 15 amino acids long. The germline V and J ends were trimmed by 3 bases and 3 bases, with 16 bases remaining between them.

This clone occurred a few times. The CDR3 DNA follows: TGTGCCAGCCAGCGGGACAGGGGGTTATTTGGGGCCAACGTCCTGACTTTC. Amino acids: CASQRDRGLFGANVLTF. The chain joins TRBV5-4 to TRBJ2-6; 11 bases line up with TRBD1. This CDR3 has 17 residues. Per germline, CDR1 SGHNT and CDR2 YYREEE (reference sequence). V dropped 7 bases and J dropped 3; count of bases not matched to a gene: 9.

V is TRBV2 and J is TRBJ2-6; TRBD2 agrees at 8 bases. This CDR3 spans 15 amino acids. J gave up 2 bases and V 10 bases, and 7 bases lay outside the gene matches. Germline V gene sequence: CDR1 SNHLY, CDR2 FYNNEI. Here the CDR3 DNA reads TGTGCCACTACTCCCGGGGGGGCTGGGGCCAACGTCCTGACTTTC. Translation: CATTPGGAGANVLTF. The entire variable domain, with the rest obtained from reference TRBV2 and TRBJ2-6, is as follows: EPEVTQTPSHQVTQMGQEVILRCVPISNHLYFYWYRQILGQKVEFLVSFYNNEISEKSEIFDDQFSVERPDGSNFTLKIRSTKLEDSAMYFCATTPGGAGANVLTFGAGSRLTVL.

The chain joins TRBV28 to TRBJ1-5; D is unresolved. CDR1 and CDR2 from the germline V gene are MDHEN and SYDVKM. V dropped 4 bases and J dropped 2 bases, with 9 bases sitting between them. The CDR3 totals 14 residues. This chain's CDR3 is CASSSQVGNQPQHF. In nucleotides, the CDR3 is TGTGCCAGCAGTTCCCAAGTAGGCAATCAGCCCCAGCATTTT.

This rearrangement joins TRBV4-1 to TRBJ1-1; D ambiguous. Germline-derived CDR1 and CDR2 are MGHRA and YSYEKL. The V end lost 0 bases, the J end lost 1 base, and 6 bases lay between the germline ends. CDR3 length: 14 residues. CDR3 loop: CASSQDRRNTEAFF. The DNA of the CDR3 is TGCGCCAGCAGCCAAGACAGGCGGAACACTGAAGCTTTCTTT.

V gene TRBV30 combines with J gene TRBJ1-2; D not resolved. Trimming stripped 3 bases from V and 5 bases from J, with 16 bases between. This CDR3 has 14 residues. Germline V gives CDR1 GTSNPN, CDR2 SVGIG (reference sequence). CDR3 DNA sequence: TGTGCCTGGAGCCTTCTGGGATTAGGGTATGGCTACACCTTC. It is translated as CAWSLLGLGYGYTF.

This sequence joins TRBV30 and TRBJ2-3, with D possibly TRBD1 on 5 matching bases. CDR3 length equals 13 residues. V lost 5 bases and J lost 1, with 10 bases in between. Germline CDR1 GTSNPN, CDR2 SVGIG (reference sequence). The CDR3 spells CAWSKGGTDTQYF. The CDR3 DNA sequence: TGTGCCTGGTCGAAAGGGGGCACAGATACGCAGTATTTT. Looking up the rest from reference TRBV30 and TRBJ2-3 gives the full variable domain: SQTIHQWPATLVQPVGSPLSLECTVEGTSNPNLYWYRQAAGRGLQLLFYSVGIGQISSEVPQNLSASRPQDRQFILSSKKLLLSDSGFYLCAWSKGGTDTQYFGPGTRLTVL.

V is TRBV5-4 and J is TRBJ2-7; a possible D gene is TRBD1 (6 bases). The length of the CDR3 is 11 residues. Germline V CDR1 and CDR2: SGHNT, YYREEE (reference sequence). The ends were cut back, 5 bases at V and 8 bases at J, with 11 bases in the middle. The CDR3 bases are TGTGCCAGCAGTTACAGGGCAAAGCAGTACTTC. Translation: CASSYRAKQYF.

The chain couples TRBV30 to TRBJ1-5, with D unresolved. CDR1 and CDR2 (germline): GTSNPN, SVGIG (reference sequence). The CDR3 runs 15 residues. Trimming removed 0 bases at V and 4 bases at J, with 13 bases between. The CDR3 protein is CAWSVLDGKNQPQHF. CDR3 DNA: TGTGCCTGGAGTGTTTTGGACGGGAAGAATCAGCCCCAGCATTTT.

This clone is a singleton in its sample. The sample carries other DNA sequences with the same CDR3. This rearrangement joins TRBV27 to TRBJ2-7; TRBD2 might be the D (7 bases). From germline, CDR1 is MNHEY and CDR2 SMNVEV (reference sequence). The CDR3 has 15 residues. V lost 4 bases and J lost 5, with 18 bases in between. As DNA, the CDR3 is TGTGCCAGCAGTTCCCGGGGGGCTAAGGAAGACGAGCAGTACTTC. Residues: CASSSRGAKEDEQYF.

V and J are TRBV2 and TRBJ1-5; 10 positions agree with TRBD1. The length of the CDR3 is 13 residues. The V gene end was trimmed by 8 bases and the J gene end by 7 bases; junction bases not matched to a gene: 5. The germline CDR1 and CDR2 sequences are SNHLY and FYNNEI. The CDR3 sequence is CASDRGQEQPQHF. CDR3 DNA: TGTGCCAGCGACAGGGGGCAGGAGCAGCCCCAGCATTTT.

The genes are TRBV30 and TRBJ2-5; 9 nucleotides match TRBD1. The CDR3 covers 14 residues. The germline V gene encodes CDR1 GTSNPN and CDR2 SVGIG (reference sequence). V trimming: 0 bases; J trimming: 5 bases; junction bases outside the gene matches: 4. This CDR3 reads CAWSVTGGGETQYF. The CDR3, as DNA: TGTGCCTGGAGTGTGACAGGGGGAGGGGAGACCCAGTACTTC. The full variable domain, its missing parts supplied by reference TRBV30 and TRBJ2-5, is SQTIHQWPATLVQPVGSPLSLECTVEGTSNPNLYWYRQAAGRGLQLLFYSVGIGQISSEVPQNLSASRPQDRQFILSSKKLLLSDSGFYLCAWSVTGGGETQYFGPGTRLLVL.

The chain is built from TRBV30 and TRBJ2-7; D perhaps matches TRBD1 (5 bases). This CDR3 is 15 amino acids long. From germline, CDR1 is GTSNPN and CDR2 SVGIG (reference sequence). The V end was cut by 0 bases, the J end by 1 base, with 13 bases between. In DNA form, the CDR3 reads TGTGCCTGGAGTGTAACAGGAGAAGTGTCCTACGAGCAGTACTTC. This codes for CAWSVTGEVSYEQYF.

The chain couples TRBV7-9 to TRBJ1-2; no firm D call. V was shortened by 7 bases and J by 3 bases, with 9 bases between the two germline ends. The germline gives CDR1 SEHNR, CDR2 FQNEAQ (reference sequence). The CDR3 sequence is 12 residues long. The CDR3 is CASIAVDYGYTF. DNA for the CDR3: TGTGCCAGCATCGCAGTGGACTATGGCTACACCTTC.

The chain uses TRBV6-5 and TRBJ1-2, with unresolved D. V lost 2 bases and J 0 bases, leaving 7 bases between the germline ends. CDR1 and CDR2 (germline): MNHEY, SVGAGI. There are 14 residues in the CDR3. CDR3 residues: CASSYSRANYGYTF. The DNA for the CDR3 is TGTGCCAGCAGTTACAGCAGAGCTAACTATGGCTACACCTTC.

The rearrangement uses TRBV5-6 and TRBJ2-1, with D perhaps given as TRBD1 or TRBD2 (7 bases each). Germline lookup yields CDR1 SGHDT and CDR2 YYEEEE. CDR3 length: 16 residues. V was shortened by 0 bases and J by 2 bases, with 12 bases between the two germline ends. CDR3 DNA: TGTGCCAGCAGCTTGGCCAGGGGGGGAGCCTACAATGAGCAGTTCTTC. Amino acid sequence: CASSLARGGAYNEQFF.

The chain uses TRBV5-5 and TRBJ1-1; the D gene is possibly TRBD1 (6 bases). V was cut by 5 bases and J by 5 bases, with 22 bases left in between. CDR3 size: 16 residues. The germline V gene encodes CDR1 SGHKS and CDR2 YYEKEE (reference sequence). The CDR3 protein is CASSFGRKGERTEAFF. DNA of the CDR3: TGTGCCAGCAGTTTTGGACGGAAGGGGGAAAGGACTGAAGCTTTCTTT.

The genes are TRBV7-2 and TRBJ1-2; unclear D gene. In germline, CDR1 is SGHTA, CDR2 FQGNSA. With 4 bases removed from V and 8 bases from J, the gap between germline ends came to 17 bases. CDR3 length: 14 residues. The CDR3 nucleotides are TGTGCCAGCAGCTCCCCTGGTAAAGCTGGGGGCTACACCTTC. It yields the protein CASSSPGKAGGYTF.

This chain joins TRBV7-2 and TRBJ2-7, with 9 bases aligning to TRBD1. V lost 0 bases, J lost 2 bases, and 5 bases stayed unmatched. The CDR3 spans 16 residues. Germline V lookup: CDR1 SGHTA, CDR2 FQGNSA. The CDR3 DNA is TGTGCCAGCAGCTTAGCGCCGGGACAGGGTCCCTACGAGCAGTACTTC. Encoded protein: CASSLAPGQGPYEQYF.

This clone was detected once. The genes are TRBV19 and TRBJ1-2; TRBD1 aligns across 10 bases. This CDR3 comprises 15 residues. V shed 7 bases and J 5 bases; nucleotides not matched to a gene: 10. Per germline, CDR1 LNHDA and CDR2 SQIVND (reference sequence). CDR3 sequence reads: CASTQTGGGVYGYTF. CDR3 coding DNA: TGTGCCAGTACTCAGACAGGGGGCGGTGTGTATGGCTACACCTTC.

The chain recombines TRBV19 with TRBJ2-7; D gene uncertain. This CDR3 has 13 amino acids. The V and J ends lost 6 bases and 1 base respectively, with 10 bases between them. CDR1 and CDR2 (germline): LNHDA, SQIVND (reference sequence). The CDR3 bases are TGTGCCAGTAGCAAGGACGGATCCTACGAGCAGTACTTC. Its protein is CASSKDGSYEQYF.